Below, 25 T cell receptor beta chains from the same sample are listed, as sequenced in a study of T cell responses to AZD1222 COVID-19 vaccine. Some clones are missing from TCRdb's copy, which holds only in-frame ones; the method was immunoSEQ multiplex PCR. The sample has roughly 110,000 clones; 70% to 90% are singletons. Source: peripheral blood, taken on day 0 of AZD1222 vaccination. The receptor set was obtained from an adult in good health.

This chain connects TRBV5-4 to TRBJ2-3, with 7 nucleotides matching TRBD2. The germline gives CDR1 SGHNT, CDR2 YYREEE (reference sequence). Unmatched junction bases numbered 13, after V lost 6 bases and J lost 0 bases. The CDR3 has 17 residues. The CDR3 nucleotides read TGTGCCAGCACCCCCCCCGGGGCTAGCGGTAGCACAGATACGCAGTATTTT. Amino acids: CASTPPGASGSTDTQYF. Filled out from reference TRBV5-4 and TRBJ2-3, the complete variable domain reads ETGVTQSPTHLIKTRGQQVTLRCSSQSGHNTVSWYQQALGQGPQFIFQYYREEENGRGNFPPRFSGLQFPNYSSELNVNALELDDSALYLCASTPPGASGSTDTQYFGPGTRLTVL.

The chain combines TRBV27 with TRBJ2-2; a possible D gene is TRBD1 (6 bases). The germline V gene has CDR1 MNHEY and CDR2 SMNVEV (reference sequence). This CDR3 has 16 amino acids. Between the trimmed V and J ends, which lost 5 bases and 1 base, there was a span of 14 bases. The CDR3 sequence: CASSLYRVGNTGELFF. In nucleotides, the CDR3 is TGTGCCAGCAGTCTTTACAGGGTAGGGAACACCGGGGAGCTGTTTTTT.

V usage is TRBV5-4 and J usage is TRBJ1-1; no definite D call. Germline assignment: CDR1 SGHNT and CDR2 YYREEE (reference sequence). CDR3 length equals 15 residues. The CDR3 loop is CASQRVWSMNTEAFF. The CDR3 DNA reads TGTGCGAGCCAGCGAGTTTGGTCTATGAACACTGAAGCTTTCTTT.

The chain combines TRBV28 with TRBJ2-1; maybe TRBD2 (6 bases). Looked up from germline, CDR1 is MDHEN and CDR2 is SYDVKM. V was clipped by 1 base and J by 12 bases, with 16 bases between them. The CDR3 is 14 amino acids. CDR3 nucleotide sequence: TGTGCCAGCAGTTTATACCAGGAGGGTAAAAGGCAGTTCTTC. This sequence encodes CASSLYQEGKRQFF.

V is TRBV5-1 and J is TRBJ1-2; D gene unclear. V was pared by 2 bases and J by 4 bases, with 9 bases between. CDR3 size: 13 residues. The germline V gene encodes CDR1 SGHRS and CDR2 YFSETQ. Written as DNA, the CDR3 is TGCGCCAGCAGCTTCGAGGCTAGCTATGGCTACACCTTC. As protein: CASSFEASYGYTF.

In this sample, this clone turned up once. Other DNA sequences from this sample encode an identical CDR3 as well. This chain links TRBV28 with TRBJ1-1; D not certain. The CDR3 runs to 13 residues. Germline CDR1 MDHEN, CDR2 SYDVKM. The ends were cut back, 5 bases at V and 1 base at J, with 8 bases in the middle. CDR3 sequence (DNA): TGTGCCAGCAGTCCCGGCGGGAACACTGAAGCTTTCTTT. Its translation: CASSPGGNTEAFF. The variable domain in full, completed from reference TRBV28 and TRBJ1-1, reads DVKVTQSSRYLVKRTGEKVFLECVQDMDHENMFWYRQDPGLGLRLIYFSYDVKMKEKGDIPEGYSVSREKKERFSLILESASTNQTSMYLCASSPGGNTEAFFGQGTRLTVV.

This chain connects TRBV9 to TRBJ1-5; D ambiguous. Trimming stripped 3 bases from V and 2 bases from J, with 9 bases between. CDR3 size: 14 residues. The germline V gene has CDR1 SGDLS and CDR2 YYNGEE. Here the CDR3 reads CASSADEGNQPQHF. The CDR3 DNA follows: TGTGCCAGCAGCGCCGATGAGGGCAATCAGCCCCAGCATTTT.

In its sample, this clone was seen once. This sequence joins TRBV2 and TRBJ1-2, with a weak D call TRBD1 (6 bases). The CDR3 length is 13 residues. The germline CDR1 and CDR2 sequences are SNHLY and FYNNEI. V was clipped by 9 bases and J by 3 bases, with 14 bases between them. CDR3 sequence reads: CASATGIDYGYTF. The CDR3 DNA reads TGTGCCAGTGCTACAGGGATCGACTATGGCTACACCTTC.

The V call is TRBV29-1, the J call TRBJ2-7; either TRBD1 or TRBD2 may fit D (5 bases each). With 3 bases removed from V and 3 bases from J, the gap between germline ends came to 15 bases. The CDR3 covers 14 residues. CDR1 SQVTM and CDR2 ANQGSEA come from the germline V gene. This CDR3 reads CSVDGQAGSYEQYF. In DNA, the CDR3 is TGCAGCGTTGATGGGCAAGCAGGGAGCTACGAGCAGTACTTC.

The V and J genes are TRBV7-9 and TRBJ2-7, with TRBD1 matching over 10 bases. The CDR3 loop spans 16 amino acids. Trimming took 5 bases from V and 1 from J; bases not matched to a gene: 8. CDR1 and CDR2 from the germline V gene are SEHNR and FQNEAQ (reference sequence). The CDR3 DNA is TGTGCCAGCAGCCCCGGCGGGACAGGGGATTCCTACGAGCAGTACTTC. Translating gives CASSPGGTGDSYEQYF.

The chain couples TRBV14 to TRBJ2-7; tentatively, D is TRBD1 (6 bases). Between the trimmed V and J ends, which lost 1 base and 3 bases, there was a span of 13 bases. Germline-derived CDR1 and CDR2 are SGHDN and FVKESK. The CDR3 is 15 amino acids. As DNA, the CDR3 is TGTGCCAGCAGCCAAGGGACAGTGAGATTCTACGAGCAGTACTTC. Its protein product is CASSQGTVRFYEQYF.

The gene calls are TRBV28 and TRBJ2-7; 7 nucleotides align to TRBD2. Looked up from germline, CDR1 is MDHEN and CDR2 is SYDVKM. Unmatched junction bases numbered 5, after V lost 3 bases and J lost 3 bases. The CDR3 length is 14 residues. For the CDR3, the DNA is TGTGCCAGCAGTTTGGGGGGGTATCTCTACGAGCAGTACTTC. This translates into CASSLGGYLYEQYF.

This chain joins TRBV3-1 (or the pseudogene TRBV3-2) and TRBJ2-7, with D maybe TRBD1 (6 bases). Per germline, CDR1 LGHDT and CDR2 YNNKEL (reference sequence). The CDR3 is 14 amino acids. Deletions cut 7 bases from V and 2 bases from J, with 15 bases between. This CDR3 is CASTDRPWAYEQYF. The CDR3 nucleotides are TGTGCCAGCACCGACAGGCCCTGGGCCTACGAGCAGTACTTC.

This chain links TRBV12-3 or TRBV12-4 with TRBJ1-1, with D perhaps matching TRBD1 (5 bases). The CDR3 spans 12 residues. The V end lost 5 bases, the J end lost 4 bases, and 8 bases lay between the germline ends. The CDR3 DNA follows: TGTGCCAGCAGTCCCAGGGTCACTGAAGCTTTCTTT. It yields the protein CASSPRVTEAFF.

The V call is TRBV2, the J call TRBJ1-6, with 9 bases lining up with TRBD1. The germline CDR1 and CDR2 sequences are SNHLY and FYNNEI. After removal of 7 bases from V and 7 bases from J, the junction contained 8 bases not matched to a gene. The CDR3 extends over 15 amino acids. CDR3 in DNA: TGTGCCAGCACCCAGGACAGGGGTGGGAATTCACCCCTCCACTTT. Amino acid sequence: CASTQDRGGNSPLHF.

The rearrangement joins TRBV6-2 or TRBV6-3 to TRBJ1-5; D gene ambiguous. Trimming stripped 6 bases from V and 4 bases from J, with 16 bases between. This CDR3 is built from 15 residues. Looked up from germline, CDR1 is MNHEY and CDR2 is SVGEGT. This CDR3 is CASSLVRGENQPQHF. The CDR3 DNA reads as TGTGCCAGCAGCCTAGTCCGTGGAGAAAATCAGCCCCAGCATTTT.

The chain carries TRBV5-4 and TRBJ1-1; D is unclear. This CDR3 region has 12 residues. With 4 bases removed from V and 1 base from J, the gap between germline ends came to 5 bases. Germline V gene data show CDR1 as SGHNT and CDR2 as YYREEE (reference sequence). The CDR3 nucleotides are TGTGCCAGCAGCAAAGGGAACACTGAAGCTTTCTTT. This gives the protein CASSKGNTEAFF.

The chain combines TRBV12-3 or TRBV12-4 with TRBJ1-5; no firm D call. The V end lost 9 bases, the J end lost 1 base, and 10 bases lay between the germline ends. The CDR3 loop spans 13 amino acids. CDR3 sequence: CASSSSSNQPQHF. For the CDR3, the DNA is TGTGCCAGTAGTAGCTCAAGCAATCAGCCCCAGCATTTT.

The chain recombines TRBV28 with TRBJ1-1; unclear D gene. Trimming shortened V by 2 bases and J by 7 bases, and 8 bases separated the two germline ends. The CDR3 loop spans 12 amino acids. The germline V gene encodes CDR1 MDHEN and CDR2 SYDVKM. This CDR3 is CASSLRVGEAFF. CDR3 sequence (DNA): TGTGCCAGCAGTTTAAGGGTTGGTGAAGCTTTCTTT.

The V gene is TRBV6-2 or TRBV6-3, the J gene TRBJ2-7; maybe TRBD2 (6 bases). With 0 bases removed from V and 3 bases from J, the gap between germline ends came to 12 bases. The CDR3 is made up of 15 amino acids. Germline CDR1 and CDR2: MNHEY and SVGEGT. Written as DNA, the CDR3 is TGTGCCAGCAGTTACTCTGCTAGCGTTAACTACGAGCAGTACTTC. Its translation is CASSYSASVNYEQYF.

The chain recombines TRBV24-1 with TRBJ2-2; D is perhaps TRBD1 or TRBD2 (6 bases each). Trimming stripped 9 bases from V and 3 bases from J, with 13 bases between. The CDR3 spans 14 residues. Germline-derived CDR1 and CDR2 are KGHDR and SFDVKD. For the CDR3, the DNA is TGTGCCACCTCGGAGGGGGTTCACACCGGGGAGCTGTTTTTT. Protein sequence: CATSEGVHTGELFF.

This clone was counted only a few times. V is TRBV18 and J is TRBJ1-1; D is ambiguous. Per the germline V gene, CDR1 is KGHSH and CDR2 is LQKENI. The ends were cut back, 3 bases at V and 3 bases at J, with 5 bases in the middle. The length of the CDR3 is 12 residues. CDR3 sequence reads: CASSPQHTEAFF. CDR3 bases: TGTGCCAGCTCACCTCAACACACTGAAGCTTTCTTT.

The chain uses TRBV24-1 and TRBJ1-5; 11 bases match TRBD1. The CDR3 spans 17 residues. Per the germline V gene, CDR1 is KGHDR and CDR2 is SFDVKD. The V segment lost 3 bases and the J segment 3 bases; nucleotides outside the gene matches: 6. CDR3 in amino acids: CATSDTRTGGNNQPQHF. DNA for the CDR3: TGTGCCACCAGTGATACACGGACAGGGGGCAACAATCAGCCCCAGCATTTT.

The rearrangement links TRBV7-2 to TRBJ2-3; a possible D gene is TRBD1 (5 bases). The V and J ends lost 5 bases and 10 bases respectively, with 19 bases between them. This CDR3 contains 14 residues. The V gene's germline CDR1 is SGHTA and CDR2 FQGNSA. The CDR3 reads CASSLGPLLEAQYF. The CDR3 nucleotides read TGTGCCAGCAGCCTGGGGCCTCTACTCGAGGCGCAGTATTTT.

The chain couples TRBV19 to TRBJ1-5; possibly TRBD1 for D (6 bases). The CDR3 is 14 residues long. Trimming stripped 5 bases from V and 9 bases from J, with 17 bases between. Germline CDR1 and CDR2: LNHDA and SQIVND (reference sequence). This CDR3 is CASSGSTGAWPQHF. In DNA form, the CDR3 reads TGTGCCAGTAGTGGATCGACAGGTGCCTGGCCCCAGCATTTT. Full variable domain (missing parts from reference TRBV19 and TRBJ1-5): DGGITQSPKYLFRKEGQNVTLSCEQNLNHDAMYWYRQDPGQGLRLIYYSQIVNDFQKGDIAEGYSVSREKKESFPLTVTSAQKNPTAFYLCASSGSTGAWPQHFGDGTRLSIL.